This T cell receptor beta chain was identified in a study of shared clonotypes between healthy human individuals (dated by TCRdb to 2018 to 2020). General notes on the study: Three men and a couple of women, aged 18 to 49 years, made up the cohort. For each donor, three plates each were used for CD4 naive and CD4 memory, two plates were used for CD8 naive, and one plate was used for CD8 memory. To estimate repertoire size and how much clonotype sharing occurs between individuals, the study deeply sequenced the blood TCR repertoires of several healthy adults. To increase sequencing depth and limit assay-specific biases, TCR repertoire library preparation and sequencing were carried out by different laboratories using diverse techniques. Between about 0.9 and 10 billion PBMCs per donor were obtained by leukapheresis. Results and caveats for the whole study, not just this receptor: Pairwise subsampling indicated that sequencing depth was expected to affect the degree of clonotype sharing among donors. Higher generation probabilities were observed for clonotypes shared by all four sorted-subset donors than for non-shared clonotypes. The small number of donors limited the genetic and exposure-history diversity represented. Sampling was restricted to blood, and TCR repertoires in tissue are likely to differ from TCR repertoires in blood. Incomplete sequencing was indicated by rarefaction of sorted-subset datasets, despite the large sequencing depth. Sharing across a few donors was observed for roughly 5.4% of naive CD4, 3.5% of naive CD8, 2.3% of memory CD4, and less than 0.45% of memory CD8 clonotypes. Estimated clonotype richness was generally larger for naive than for memory subsets.

The CDR1 and CDR2 encoded by the germline V gene are MDHEN and SYDVKM. There are 16 amino acids in the CDR3, from cysteine to phenylalanine inclusive. CDR3 DNA is the only sequence kept; it has 48 bases, read in frame from the first base. V is pared back by 2 bases and J by 0 bases, with 11 bases lying between the germline termini. Using the deep immunoSEQ assay, multiplex PCR amplified TCR CDR3 regions from genomic DNA. Extracted genomic DNA from each cell subset was spread evenly across all wells of several immunoSEQ 96-well plates, with each plate serving as a replicate. For sorted subsets, 200 to 250 ng genomic DNA, equal to 25,000 to 35,000 T cell genomes, was loaded into each replicate PCR. Purified libraries were quantified with a Qubit 3.0 fluorometer, sized on a Bioanalyzer 2100, and re-quantified with the KAPA Library Quantification kit. Each immunoSEQ 96-well plate was sequenced on its own single-read 150-cycle Illumina NextSeq 550 flow cell. Under the source paper's analysis protocol: Because only junctional sequences without quality scores were contained in the immunoSEQ output, filtering matching that applied to full-length reads could not be performed. To assign V/J genes and CDR3, sequences were annotated using PyIR, a Python wrapper for IgBLAST v1.9, with IMGT germline references. Any read was removed if the V/J assignment was weak (E-value above 1e-6), the CDR3 was missing, or the read contained stop codons, out-of-frame junctions, or ambiguous translated residues. A V3J clonotype was defined by an identical inferred V gene, J gene, and CDR3 amino acid sequence. Percentage overlap between repertoires was computed as shared unique clonotypes divided by the size of the smaller repertoire. RTK rarefaction, the Chao1 estimator, and Recon v2.1 estimates of unobserved clonotypes were used to assess repertoire richness. OLGA was used to compute generation probabilities for all TCRbeta clonotypes that the gDNA method yielded from four donors. Held by TCRdb, this immuneACCESS table contains in-frame sequences only and omits some clones. Under half of the omission traces to an unresolved V gene where checked; the cause of the rest is unknown. V and J calls and clone size are those listed in that table; D and trimming were worked out from the DNA. In all, the sample holds around 1,100,000 clones, and around 77% of those were seen once. The ten largest account for 0.89% of the sample.

Healthy HIV-negative adults with no recently reported acute infections or vaccinations were included as donors. Every donor was a Caucasian adult living in Nashville, Tennessee, USA. Magnetic negative selection was used to enrich CD4+ T cells, after which naive cells were positively selected on CD45RA and the negative fraction became the memory subset. Blood was collected by leukapheresis, and PBMCs were isolated by Ficoll-Histopaque density gradient centrifugation and then cryopreserved in liquid nitrogen vapor phase. Analytical flow cytometry was used to check the purity and quantity of each magnetically sorted T cell population. From each sorted fraction, genomic DNA was isolated and quantified by UV absorbance on a Nanodrop 2000c. Comments on this clone: The target of this receptor is not known. There are no base qualities to consult, and no much larger clone falls within one base.

This TCR was recovered from a man aged 18 to 35 in good health. Some clones in this sample may be carry-over from other donors' samples. Sequenced: memory CD4+ T cells from PBMCs. Explained via the paper, the cell subset or site label denotes: CD45RA-negative fraction. This chain joins TRBV28 to TRBJ2-1, with a weak D call of TRBD2 (5 bases match). The base sequence is TGTGCCAGCAGTTTAGTAGGGAGTACCTCCTACAATGAGCAGTTCTTC. It translates as CASSLVGSTSYNEQFF. The CDR3 plus the reference TRBV28 and TRBJ2-1 genes for the other parts give the full variable domain: DVKVTQSSRYLVKRTGEKVFLECVQDMDHENMFWYRQDPGLGLRLIYFSYDVKMKEKGDIPEGYSVSREKKERFSLILESASTNQTSMYLCASSLVGSTSYNEQFFGPGTRLTVL.